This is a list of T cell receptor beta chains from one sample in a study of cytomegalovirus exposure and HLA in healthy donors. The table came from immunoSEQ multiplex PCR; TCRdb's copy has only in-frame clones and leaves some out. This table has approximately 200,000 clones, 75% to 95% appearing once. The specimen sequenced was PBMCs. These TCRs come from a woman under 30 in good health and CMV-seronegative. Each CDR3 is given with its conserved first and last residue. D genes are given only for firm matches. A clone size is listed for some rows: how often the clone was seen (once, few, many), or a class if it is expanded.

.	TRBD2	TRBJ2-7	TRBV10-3	TGTGCCATGGCTTCTAGCGGAGGGACCTACGAGCAGTACTTC	CAMASSGGTYEQYF
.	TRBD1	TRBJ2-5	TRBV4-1	TGCGCCAGCAGCTCTGGGGGACAGCCTCAAGAGACCCAGTACTTC	CASSSGGQPQETQYF
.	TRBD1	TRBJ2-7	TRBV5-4	TGTGCCAGCAGCATAACAGGGGTGGGGGAGCAGTACTTC	CASSITGVGEQYF
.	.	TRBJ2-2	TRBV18	TGTGCCAGCTCACCACTCCCCTCCGGAGCAGCCAAAACCAACACCGGGGAGCTGTTTTTT	CASSPLPSGAAKTNTGELFF
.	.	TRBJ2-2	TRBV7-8	TGTGCCAGCAGCTTAGACGGGAACACCGGGGAGCTGTTTTTT	CASSLDGNTGELFF
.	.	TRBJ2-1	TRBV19	TGTGCCAGTAGTATATTTGGAAGGGGCAATGAGCAGTTCTTC	CASSIFGRGNEQFF
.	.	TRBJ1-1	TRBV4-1	TGCGCCAGCAGCCAAGATGGTGGCCTAAGGGGGACTGAAGCTTTCTTT	CASSQDGGLRGTEAFF
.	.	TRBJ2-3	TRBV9	TGTGCCAGCACTTTAGGGGGGGTTGCAGATACGCAGTATTTT	CASTLGGVADTQYF
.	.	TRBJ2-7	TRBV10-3	TGTGCCATCAGTGATGAGGGAGCGCCCTACGAGCAGTACTTC	CAISDEGAPYEQYF
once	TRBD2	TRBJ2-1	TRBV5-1	TGCGCCAGCAGCCACGCTGGGACTAGCGGGGGATACAATGAGCAGTTCTTC	CASSHAGTSGGYNEQFF
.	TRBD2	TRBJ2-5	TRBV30	TGTGCCGCCTGTCTTAGCGGGAGGGCCAGAGAGACCCAGTACTTC	CAACLSGRARETQYF
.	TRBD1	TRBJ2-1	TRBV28	TGTGCCAGCAGTTTAGACGGGACAGCCAATGAGCAGTTCTTC	CASSLDGTANEQFF
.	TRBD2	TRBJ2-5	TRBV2	TGTGCCAGCAGTGGGCCTAGCGGGAGGGGAGAGACCCAGTACTTC	CASSGPSGRGETQYF
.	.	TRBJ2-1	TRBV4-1	TGCGCCAGCAGCCAAGCTCATGGGACTCCGTACAATGAGCAGTTCTTC	CASSQAHGTPYNEQFF
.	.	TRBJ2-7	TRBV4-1	TGCGCCAGCAGCCCGTCCCCCTTACTCTACGAGCAGTACTTC	CASSPSPLLYEQYF
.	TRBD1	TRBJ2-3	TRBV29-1	TGCAGCGTTGAAGGACAGGGTTGGTTTACAGATACGCAGTATTTT	CSVEGQGWFTDTQYF
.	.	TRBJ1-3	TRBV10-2	TGCGCCAGCAGTGAGTCGTTTCGGGACACCATATATTTT	CASSESFRDTIYF
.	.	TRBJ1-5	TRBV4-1	TGCGCCAGCAGCCAAGTTTTGGAGGAGCCCCAGCATTTT	CASSQVLEEPQHF
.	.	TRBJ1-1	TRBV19	TGTGCCAGTAGATCCGGGGGGGCGGCCACTGAAGCTTTCTTT	CASRSGGAATEAFF
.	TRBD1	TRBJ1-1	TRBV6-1	TGTGCCAGCAGTGTCAGGGGGCGGAACACTGAAGCTTTCTTT	CASSVRGRNTEAFF
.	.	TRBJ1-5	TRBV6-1	TGTGCCAGCAGGGGCACAGGCAATCAGCCCCAGCATTTT	CASRGTGNQPQHF